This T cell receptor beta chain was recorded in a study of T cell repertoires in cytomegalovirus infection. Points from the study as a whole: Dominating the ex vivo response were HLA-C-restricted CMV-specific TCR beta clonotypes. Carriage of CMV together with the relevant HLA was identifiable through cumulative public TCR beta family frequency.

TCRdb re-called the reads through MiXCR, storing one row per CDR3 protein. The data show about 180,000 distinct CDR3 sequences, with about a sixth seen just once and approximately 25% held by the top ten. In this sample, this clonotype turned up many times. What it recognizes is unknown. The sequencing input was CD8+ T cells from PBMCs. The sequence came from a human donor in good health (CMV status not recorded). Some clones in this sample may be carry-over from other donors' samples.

The CDR3 nucleotides read TGTGCCAGCAGTTTTATATTATCAAATCTGAACTATGGCTACACCTTC. This gives the protein CASSFILSNLNYGYTF. The rearrangement links TRBV12-3 or TRBV12-4 to TRBJ1-2; the D is unclear. Trimming pared 3 bases from V and 2 bases from J, leaving 16 bases between. The length of the CDR3 is 16 residues.